The present T cell receptor beta chain was sequenced within a study of cytomegalovirus exposure and HLA in healthy donors. Whole-study findings and limits: Earlier findings revealed that most TCR beta V segments proved productive either about 87% or about 30% of the time.

CDR1 SGHDN and CDR2 FVKESK come from the germline V gene. The CDR3 is made up of 14 amino acids. Unmatched junction bases numbered 4, after V lost 4 bases and J lost 4 bases. On this clone itself: Its specificity is unknown.

PCR amplification relied on 60 Vbeta primers (plus 13 Jbeta primers). This table comes from immunoSEQ multiplex PCR, and its TCRdb copy is limited to in-frame clones, with some not included. Of tens of thousands of clones detected, less than 80% appear once; the ten largest clones hold about 1.4%. The sample comprised PBMCs. This chain uses TRBV14 with TRBJ2-1; 7 nucleotides align to TRBD2. The sequence came from a male donor in good health and CMV-seronegative. CDR3 coding DNA: TGTGCCAGCAGCCGGGGAGCGGGATACAATGAGCAGTTCTTC. As protein: CASSRGAGYNEQFF. Complete variable domain (other parts from reference TRBV14 and TRBJ2-1): EAGVTQFPSHSVIEKGQTVTLRCDPISGHDNLYWYRRVMGKEIKFLLHFVKESKQDESGMPNNRFLAERTGGTYSTLKVQPAELEDSGVYFCASSRGAGYNEQFFGPGTRLTVL.